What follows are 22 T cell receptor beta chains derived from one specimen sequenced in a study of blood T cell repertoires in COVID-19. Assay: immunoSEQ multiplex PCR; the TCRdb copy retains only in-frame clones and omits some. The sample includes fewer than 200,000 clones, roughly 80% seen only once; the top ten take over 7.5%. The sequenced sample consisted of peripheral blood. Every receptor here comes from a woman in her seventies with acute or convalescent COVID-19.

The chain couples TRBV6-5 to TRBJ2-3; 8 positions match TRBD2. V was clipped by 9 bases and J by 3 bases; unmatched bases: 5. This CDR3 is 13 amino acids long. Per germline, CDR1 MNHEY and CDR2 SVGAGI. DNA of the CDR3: TGTGCCAGTAGGGCTAGCGGGACAGATACGCAGTATTTT. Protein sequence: CASRASGTDTQYF.

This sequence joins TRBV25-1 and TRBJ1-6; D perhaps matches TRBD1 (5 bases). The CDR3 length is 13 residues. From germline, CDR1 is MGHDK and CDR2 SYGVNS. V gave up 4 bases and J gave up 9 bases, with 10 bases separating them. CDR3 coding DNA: TGTGCCAGCAGTGTGGGGCTGGGTTCACCCCTCCACTTT. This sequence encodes CASSVGLGSPLHF.

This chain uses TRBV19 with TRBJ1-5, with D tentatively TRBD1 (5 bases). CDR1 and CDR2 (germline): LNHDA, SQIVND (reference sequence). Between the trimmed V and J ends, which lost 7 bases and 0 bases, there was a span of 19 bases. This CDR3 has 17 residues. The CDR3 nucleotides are TGTGCCAGTACCAATGCGACAGAATCTTATAGCAATCAGCCCCAGCATTTT. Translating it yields CASTNATESYSNQPQHF.

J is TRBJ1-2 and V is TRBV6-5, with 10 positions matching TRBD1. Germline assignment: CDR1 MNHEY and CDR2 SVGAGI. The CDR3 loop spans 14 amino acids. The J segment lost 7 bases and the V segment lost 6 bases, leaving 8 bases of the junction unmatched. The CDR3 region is CASSPGTGEGGYTF. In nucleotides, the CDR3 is TGTGCCAGCAGCCCCGGGACAGGGGAGGGTGGCTACACCTTC.

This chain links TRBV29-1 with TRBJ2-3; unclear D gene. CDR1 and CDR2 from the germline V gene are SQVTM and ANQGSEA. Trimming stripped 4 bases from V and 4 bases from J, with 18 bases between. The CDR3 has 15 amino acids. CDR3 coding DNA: TGCAGCGTTGGGGTGTATCGAGGCGCCTCAGATACGCAGTATTTT. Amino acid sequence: CSVGVYRGASDTQYF.

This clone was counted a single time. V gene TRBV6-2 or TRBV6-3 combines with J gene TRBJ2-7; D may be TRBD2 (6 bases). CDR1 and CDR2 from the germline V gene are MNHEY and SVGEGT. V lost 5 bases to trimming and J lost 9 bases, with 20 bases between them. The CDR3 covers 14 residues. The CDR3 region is CASSPFTSPWGQYF. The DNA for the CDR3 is TGTGCCAGCAGTCCCTTCACTAGCCCCTGGGGGCAGTACTTC.

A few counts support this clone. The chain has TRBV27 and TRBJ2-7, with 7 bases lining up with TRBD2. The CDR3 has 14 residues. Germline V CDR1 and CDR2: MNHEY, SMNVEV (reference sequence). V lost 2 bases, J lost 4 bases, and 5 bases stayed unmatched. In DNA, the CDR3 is TGTGCCAGCAGTTTAGCGGGAGATGTATACGAGCAGTACTTC. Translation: CASSLAGDVYEQYF.

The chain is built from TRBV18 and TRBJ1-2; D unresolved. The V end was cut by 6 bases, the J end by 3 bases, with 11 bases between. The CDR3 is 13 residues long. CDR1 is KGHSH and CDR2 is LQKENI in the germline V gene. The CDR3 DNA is TGTGCCAGCTCGCCGGGGTCCTACTATGGCTACACCTTC. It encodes CASSPGSYYGYTF.

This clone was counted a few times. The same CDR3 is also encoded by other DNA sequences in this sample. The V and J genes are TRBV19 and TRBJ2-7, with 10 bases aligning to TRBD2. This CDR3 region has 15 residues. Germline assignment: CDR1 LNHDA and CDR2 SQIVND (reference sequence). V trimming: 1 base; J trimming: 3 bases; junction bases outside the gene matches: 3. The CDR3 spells CASSIASGGLYEQYF. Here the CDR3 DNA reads TGTGCCAGTAGTATAGCTAGCGGGGGCCTCTACGAGCAGTACTTC. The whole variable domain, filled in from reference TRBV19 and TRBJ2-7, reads DGGITQSPKYLFRKEGQNVTLSCEQNLNHDAMYWYRQDPGQGLRLIYYSQIVNDFQKGDIAEGYSVSREKKESFPLTVTSAQKNPTAFYLCASSIASGGLYEQYFGPGTRLTVT.

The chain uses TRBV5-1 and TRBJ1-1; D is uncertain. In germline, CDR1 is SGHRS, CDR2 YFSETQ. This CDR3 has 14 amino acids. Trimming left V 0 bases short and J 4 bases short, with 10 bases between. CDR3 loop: CASSLAGRGTEAFF. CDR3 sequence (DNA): TGCGCCAGCAGCTTGGCCGGGCGGGGCACTGAAGCTTTCTTT.

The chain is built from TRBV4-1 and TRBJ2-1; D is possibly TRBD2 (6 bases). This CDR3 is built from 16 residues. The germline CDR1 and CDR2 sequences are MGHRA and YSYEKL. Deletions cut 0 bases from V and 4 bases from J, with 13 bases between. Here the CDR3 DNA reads TGCGCCAGCAGCCAAGATTTAGGCGGGGCATACAATGAGCAGTTCTTC. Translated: CASSQDLGGAYNEQFF.

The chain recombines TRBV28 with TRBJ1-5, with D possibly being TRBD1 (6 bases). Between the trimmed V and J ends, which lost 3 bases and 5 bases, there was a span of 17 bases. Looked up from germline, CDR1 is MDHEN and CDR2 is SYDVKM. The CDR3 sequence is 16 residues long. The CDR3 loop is CASSFIPQGTYQPQHF. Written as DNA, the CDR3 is TGTGCCAGCAGTTTCATACCACAGGGAACTTATCAGCCCCAGCATTTT.

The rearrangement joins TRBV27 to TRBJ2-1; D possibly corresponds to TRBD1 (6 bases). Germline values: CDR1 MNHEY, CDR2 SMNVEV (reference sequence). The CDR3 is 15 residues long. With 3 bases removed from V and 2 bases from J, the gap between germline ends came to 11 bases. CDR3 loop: CASSLRGRPYNEQFF. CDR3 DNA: TGTGCCAGCAGTTTGAGGGGGAGACCCTACAATGAGCAGTTCTTC.

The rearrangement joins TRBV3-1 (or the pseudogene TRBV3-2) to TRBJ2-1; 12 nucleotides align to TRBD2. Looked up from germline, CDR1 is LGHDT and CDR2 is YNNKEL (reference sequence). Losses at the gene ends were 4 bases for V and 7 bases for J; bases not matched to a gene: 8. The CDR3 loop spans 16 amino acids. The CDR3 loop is CASSRLLAGGANEQFF. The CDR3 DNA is TGTGCCAGCAGCCGCCTCCTAGCGGGGGGGGCTAATGAGCAGTTCTTC.

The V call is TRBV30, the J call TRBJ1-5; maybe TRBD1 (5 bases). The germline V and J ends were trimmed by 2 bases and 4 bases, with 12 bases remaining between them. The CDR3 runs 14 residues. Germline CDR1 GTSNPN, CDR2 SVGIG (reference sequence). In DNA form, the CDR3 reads TGTGCCTGGAGTACTGACAGTGTGAATCAGCCCCAGCATTTT. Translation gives CAWSTDSVNQPQHF.

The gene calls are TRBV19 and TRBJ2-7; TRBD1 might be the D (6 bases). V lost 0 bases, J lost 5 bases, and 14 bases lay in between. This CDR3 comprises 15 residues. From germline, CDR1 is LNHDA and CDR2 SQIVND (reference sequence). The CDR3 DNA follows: TGTGCCAGTAGTATAGATCGTATGGGGGCGAACGAGCAGTACTTC. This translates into CASSIDRMGANEQYF.

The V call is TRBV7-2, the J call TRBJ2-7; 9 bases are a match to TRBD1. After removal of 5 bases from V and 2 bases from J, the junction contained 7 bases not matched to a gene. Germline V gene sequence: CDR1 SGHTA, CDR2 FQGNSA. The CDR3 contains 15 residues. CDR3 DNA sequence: TGTGCCAGCAGCCAGGGACAGGGACTGACCTACGAGCAGTACTTC. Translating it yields CASSQGQGLTYEQYF. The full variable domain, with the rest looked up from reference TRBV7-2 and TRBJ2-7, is GAGVSQSPSNKVTEKGKDVELRCDPISGHTALYWYRQSLGQGLEFLIYFQGNSAPDKSGLPSDRFSAERTGGSVSTLTIQRTQQEDSAVYLCASSQGQGLTYEQYFGPGTRLTVT.

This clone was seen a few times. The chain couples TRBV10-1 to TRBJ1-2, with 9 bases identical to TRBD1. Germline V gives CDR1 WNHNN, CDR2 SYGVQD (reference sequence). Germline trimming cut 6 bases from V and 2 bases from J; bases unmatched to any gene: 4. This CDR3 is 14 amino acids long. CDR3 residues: CASSQGTGNYGYTF. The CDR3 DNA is TGCGCCAGCAGCCAAGGGACAGGGAACTATGGCTACACCTTC.

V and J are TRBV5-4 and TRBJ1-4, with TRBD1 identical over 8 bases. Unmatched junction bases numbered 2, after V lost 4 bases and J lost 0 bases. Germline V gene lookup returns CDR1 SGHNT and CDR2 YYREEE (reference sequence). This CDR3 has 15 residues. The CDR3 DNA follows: TGTGCCAGCAGCACGGACAGGGCAACTAATGAAAAACTGTTTTTT. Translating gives CASSTDRATNEKLFF.

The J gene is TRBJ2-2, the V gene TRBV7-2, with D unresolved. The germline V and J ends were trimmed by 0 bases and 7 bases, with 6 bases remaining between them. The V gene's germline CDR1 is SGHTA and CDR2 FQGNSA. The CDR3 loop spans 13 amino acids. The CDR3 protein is CASSLASLGELFF. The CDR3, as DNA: TGTGCCAGCAGCTTAGCGAGTCTCGGGGAGCTGTTTTTT.

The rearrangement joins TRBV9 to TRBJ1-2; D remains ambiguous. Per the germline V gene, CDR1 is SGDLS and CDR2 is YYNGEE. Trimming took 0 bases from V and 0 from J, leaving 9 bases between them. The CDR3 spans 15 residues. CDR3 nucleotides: TGTGCCAGCAGCGTAGACCAAGCCGCTAACTATGGCTACACCTTC. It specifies CASSVDQAANYGYTF.

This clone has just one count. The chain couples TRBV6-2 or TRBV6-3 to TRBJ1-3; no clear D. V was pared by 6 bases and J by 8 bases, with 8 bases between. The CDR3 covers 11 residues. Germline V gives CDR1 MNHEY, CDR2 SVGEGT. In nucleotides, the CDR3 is TGTGCCAGCAGCTCTGAGGACACCATATATTTT. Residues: CASSSEDTIYF.